The 8 T cell receptor beta chains presented below share a single source sample, sequenced in a study of STAT3 mutations in large granular lymphocyte leukemia. These receptors' antigens are unknown. Study-level results: Every T-cell large granular lymphocyte leukemia patient had at least one immunodominant TCR beta clonotype.

The table came from immunoSEQ multiplex PCR; TCRdb's copy has only in-frame clones and leaves some out. The sample lists roughly 1,500 clones, 55% to 70% occurring once. Sequenced material: peripheral blood mononuclear cells. The receptors were gathered from a woman aged 70 to 79 with T-cell large granular lymphocyte leukemia. Some clones in this sample may be carry-over from other donors' samples.

This clone is deemed large (0.1 to 1%). J is TRBJ2-1 and V is TRBV15; a possible D gene is TRBD1 (6 bases). This CDR3 spans 14 amino acids. Germline assignment: CDR1 LNHNV and CDR2 YYDKDF (reference sequence). V lost 3 bases and J lost 8, with 14 bases in between. This chain's CDR3 is CATSSKQGFHEQFF. The CDR3 nucleotides are TGTGCCACCAGCAGCAAACAGGGATTCCATGAGCAGTTCTTC.

In its sample, this clone is large. This sequence joins TRBV9 and TRBJ2-1; weak D call: TRBD2 (5 bases). CDR1 and CDR2 from the germline V gene are SGDLS and YYNGEE. V lost 2 bases and J 8 bases, leaving 14 bases between the germline ends. The CDR3 runs 14 residues. CDR3: CASSVPPGIDEQFF. CDR3 nucleotide sequence: TGTGCCAGCAGCGTCCCGCCCGGGATTGATGAGCAGTTCTTC.

The gene calls are TRBV30 and TRBJ2-7; the D is unclear. V lost 2 bases to trimming and J lost 3 bases, with 8 bases between them. The germline gives CDR1 GTSNPN, CDR2 SVGIG (reference sequence). This CDR3 spans 12 amino acids. CDR3 loop: CAWSPRFYEQYF. The CDR3 nucleotides are TGTGCCTGGAGTCCCCGATTCTACGAGCAGTACTTC.

This clone appeared a single time. This chain links TRBV7-9 with TRBJ1-2; TRBD1 agrees at 7 bases. The CDR3 is made up of 14 amino acids. V was pared by 6 bases and J by 8 bases, with 12 bases of the junction left unmatched. The germline V gene encodes CDR1 SEHNR and CDR2 FQNEAQ (reference sequence). The CDR3 DNA sequence: TGTGCCAGCAGACCCCAGGGGGACGGGGGAGGCTACACCTTC. This gives the protein CASRPQGDGGGYTF.

V usage is TRBV18 and J usage is TRBJ2-7; the match to TRBD2 covers 8 bases. Germline values: CDR1 KGHSH, CDR2 LQKENI. The CDR3 is 16 amino acids. V gave up 5 bases and J gave up 5 bases; unmatched junction bases: 14. CDR3 sequence: CASSEQAAGAAHEQYF. In nucleotides, the CDR3 is TGTGCCAGCTCAGAGCAGGCAGCGGGAGCGGCCCACGAGCAGTACTTC.

The V call is TRBV27, the J call TRBJ2-3, with D possibly TRBD2 on 6 matching bases. This CDR3 comprises 13 residues. The V end was cut by 5 bases, the J end by 5 bases, with 11 bases between. CDR1 is MNHEY, CDR2 SMNVEV, per germline (reference sequence). In DNA form, the CDR3 reads TGTGCCAGCAGTCCGGGACTTCAAGATACGCAGTATTTT. Translated, it gives CASSPGLQDTQYF.

The chain combines TRBV30 with TRBJ1-5; D gene ambiguous. This CDR3 contains 13 residues. Germline CDR1 and CDR2: GTSNPN and SVGIG (reference sequence). V was trimmed by 8 bases and J by 0 bases, leaving 11 bases between them. The CDR3 coding sequence is TGTGCCCTTGGCGCGGATAGCAATCAGCCCCAGCATTTT. Translation gives CALGADSNQPQHF.

The J gene is TRBJ1-3, the V gene TRBV6-1; D is undetermined. Deletions cut 7 bases from V and 3 bases from J, with 7 bases between. From germline, CDR1 is MNHNS and CDR2 SASEGT. The CDR3 length is 12 residues. The CDR3 reads CASMADGNTIYF. CDR3 coding DNA: TGTGCCAGCATGGCCGATGGAAACACCATATATTTT.